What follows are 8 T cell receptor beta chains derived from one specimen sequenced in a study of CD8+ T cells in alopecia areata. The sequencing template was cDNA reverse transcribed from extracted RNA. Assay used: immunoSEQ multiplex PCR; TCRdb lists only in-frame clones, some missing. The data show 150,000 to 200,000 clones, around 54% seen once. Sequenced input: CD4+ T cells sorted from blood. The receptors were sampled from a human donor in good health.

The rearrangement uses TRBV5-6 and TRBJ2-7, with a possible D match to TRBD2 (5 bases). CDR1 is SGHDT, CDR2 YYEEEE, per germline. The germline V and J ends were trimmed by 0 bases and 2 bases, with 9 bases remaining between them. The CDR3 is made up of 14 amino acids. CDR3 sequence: CASSLASGAYEQYF. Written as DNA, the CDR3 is TGTGCCAGCAGCTTGGCGTCCGGGGCCTACGAGCAGTACTTC.

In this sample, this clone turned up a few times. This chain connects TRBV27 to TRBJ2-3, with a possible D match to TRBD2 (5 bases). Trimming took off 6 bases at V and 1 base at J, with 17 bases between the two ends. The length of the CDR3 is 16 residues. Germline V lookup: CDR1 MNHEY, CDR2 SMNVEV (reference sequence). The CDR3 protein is CASRGSYMGGTDTQYF. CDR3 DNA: TGTGCCAGCAGGGGGAGTTATATGGGTGGCACAGATACGCAGTATTTT.

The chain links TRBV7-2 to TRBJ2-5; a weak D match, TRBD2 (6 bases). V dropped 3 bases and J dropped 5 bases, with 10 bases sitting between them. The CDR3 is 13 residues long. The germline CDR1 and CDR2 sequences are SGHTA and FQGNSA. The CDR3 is CASSLSRGETQYF. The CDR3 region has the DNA TGTGCCAGCAGCTTGAGCCGGGGGGAGACCCAGTACTTC.

CDR3 amino acids: CASTEGLTAHIQYF. CDR3 coding DNA: TGTGCCAGCACTGAGGGTCTAACTGCGCACATTCAGTACTTC. The chain carries TRBV6-5 and TRBJ2-4, with D possibly being TRBD2 (5 bases). The CDR3 is 14 residues long. Per germline, CDR1 MNHEY and CDR2 SVGAGI. V lost 7 bases to trimming and J lost 8 bases, with 18 bases between them.

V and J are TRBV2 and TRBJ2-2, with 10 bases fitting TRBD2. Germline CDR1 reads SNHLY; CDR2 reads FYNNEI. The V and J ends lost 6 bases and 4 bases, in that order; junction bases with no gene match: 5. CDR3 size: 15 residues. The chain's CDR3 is CASRGGLAVTGELFF. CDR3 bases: TGTGCCAGCAGGGGAGGACTAGCGGTCACCGGGGAGCTGTTTTTT.

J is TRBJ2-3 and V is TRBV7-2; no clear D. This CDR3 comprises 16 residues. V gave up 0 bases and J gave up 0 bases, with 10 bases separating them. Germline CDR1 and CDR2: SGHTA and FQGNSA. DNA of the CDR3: TGTGCCAGCAGCTTAGCGGGTTACGGGAGCACAGATACGCAGTATTTT. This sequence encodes CASSLAGYGSTDTQYF.

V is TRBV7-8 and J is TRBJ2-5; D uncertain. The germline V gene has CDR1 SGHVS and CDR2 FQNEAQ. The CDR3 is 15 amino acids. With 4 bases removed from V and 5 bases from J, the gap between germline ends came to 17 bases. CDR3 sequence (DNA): TGTGCCAGCAGCTCTAGGGTGATCAACTCGGAGACCCAGTACTTC. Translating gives CASSSRVINSETQYF.

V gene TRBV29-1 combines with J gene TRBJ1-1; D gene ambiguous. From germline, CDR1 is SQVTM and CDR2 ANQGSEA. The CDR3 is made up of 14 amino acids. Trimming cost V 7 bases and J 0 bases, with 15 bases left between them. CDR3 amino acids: CSARGSRVNTEAFF. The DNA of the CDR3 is TGCAGCGCCCGAGGCTCAAGGGTGAACACTGAAGCTTTCTTT. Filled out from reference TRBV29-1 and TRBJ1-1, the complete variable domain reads SAVISQKPSRDICQRGTSLTIQCQVDSQVTMMFWYRQQPGQSLTLIATANQGSEATYESGFVIDKFPISRPNLTFSTLTVSNMSPEDSSIYLCSARGSRVNTEAFFGQGTRLTVV.